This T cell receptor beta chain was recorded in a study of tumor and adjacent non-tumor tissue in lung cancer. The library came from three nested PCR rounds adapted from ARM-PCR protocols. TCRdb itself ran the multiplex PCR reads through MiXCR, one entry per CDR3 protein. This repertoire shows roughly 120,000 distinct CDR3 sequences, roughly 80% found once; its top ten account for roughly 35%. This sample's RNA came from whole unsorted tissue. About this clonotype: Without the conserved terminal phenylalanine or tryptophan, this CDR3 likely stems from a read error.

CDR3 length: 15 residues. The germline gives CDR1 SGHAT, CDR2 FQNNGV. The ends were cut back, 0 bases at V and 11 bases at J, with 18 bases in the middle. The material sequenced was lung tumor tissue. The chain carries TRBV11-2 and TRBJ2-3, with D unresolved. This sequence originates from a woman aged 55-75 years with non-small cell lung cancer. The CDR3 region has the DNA TGTGCCAGCAGCTTAGAGCCCCGAGGTGTGAATATGCAGTATCTT. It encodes CASSLEPRGVNMQYL.